These 7 T cell receptor beta chains came from one sample sequenced in a study of T-cell memory formation after mild COVID-19. TCRdb called the 5' RACE reads again in MiXCR, with one record for every CDR3 protein. This sample has about 440,000 distinct CDR3 sequences, with 15% to 20% found just once. The material sequenced was PBMCs or a T cell subset sorted from them (not recorded which). The receptor set was obtained from an adult woman who had mild COVID-19 (a few samples of this study predate the infection). Cell type and time point are not known.

This sequence joins TRBV27 and TRBJ2-7; 9 nucleotides match TRBD1. The CDR3 consists of 16 residues. The germline V gene has CDR1 MNHEY and CDR2 SMNVEV (reference sequence). J lost 2 bases, V lost 4 bases, and 9 bases had no gene match. In nucleotides, the CDR3 is TGTGCCAGCAGTTCGCGGCCGGGACAGGGCCCCTACGAGCAGTACTTC. Translating it yields CASSSRPGQGPYEQYF.

This chain links TRBV4-1 with TRBJ1-2; TRBD1 is a possible D gene (5 bases). The CDR3 loop spans 17 amino acids. The germline CDR1 and CDR2 sequences are MGHRA and YSYEKL. V was pared by 1 base and J by 6 bases, with 21 bases between. The CDR3 sequence is CASSQVGTEGRVNGYTF. The CDR3 DNA follows: TGCGCCAGCAGCCAAGTAGGGACGGAGGGCCGGGTAAATGGCTACACCTTC.

This clonotype was observed a handful of times. The chain has TRBV7-9 and TRBJ2-2, with 12 bases identical to TRBD1. Germline trimming cut 8 bases from V and 6 bases from J; bases unmatched to any gene: 4. The CDR3 spans 14 residues. Germline CDR1 is SEHNR and CDR2 is FQNEAQ (reference sequence). The CDR3 DNA reads as TGTGCCAGCCCGGGACAGGGGGCTTCCGGGGAGCTGTTTTTT. Translation gives CASPGQGASGELFF.

The V call is TRBV7-6, the J call TRBJ2-7, with 7 bases identical to TRBD1. CDR1 and CDR2 from the germline V gene are SGHVS and FNYEAQ. The CDR3 has 15 residues. Trimming removed 1 base from V and 3 bases from J; junction bases left unmatched: 6. CDR3 bases: TGTGCCAGCAGCTTAGGACAGGGAAGAGTCTACGAGCAGTACTTC. As protein: CASSLGQGRVYEQYF.

The V gene is TRBV20-1, the J gene TRBJ1-4; TRBD1 might be the D (5 bases). The CDR3 totals 14 residues. The V and J ends lost 6 bases and 5 bases respectively, with 16 bases between them. The germline CDR1 and CDR2 sequences are DFQATT and SNEGSKA (reference sequence). The CDR3 DNA reads as TGCAGTGCCCGTCAGGGCTGGGGGAATGAAAAACTGTTTTTT. This codes for CSARQGWGNEKLFF.

In its sample, this clonotype was seen a few times. The gene calls are TRBV5-1 and TRBJ2-7; D remains ambiguous. The CDR3 consists of 14 residues. CDR1 and CDR2 from the germline V gene are SGHRS and YFSETQ. V was cut by 0 bases and J by 6 bases, with 13 bases left in between. The CDR3 sequence: CASSLDSLPAEQYF. The DNA for the CDR3 is TGCGCCAGCAGCTTGGACAGTCTACCGGCCGAGCAGTACTTC.

There are a few counts of this clonotype. This chain links TRBV6-2 or TRBV6-3 with TRBJ2-1, with 7 bases lining up with TRBD1. J gave up 14 bases and V 5 bases, and 6 bases lay outside the gene matches. Germline loops: CDR1 MNHEY, CDR2 SVGEGT. The CDR3 spans 11 residues. For the CDR3, the DNA is TGTGCCAGCAGTCGGTCGGGACAGAAGTTCTTC. Translated: CASSRSGQKFF.